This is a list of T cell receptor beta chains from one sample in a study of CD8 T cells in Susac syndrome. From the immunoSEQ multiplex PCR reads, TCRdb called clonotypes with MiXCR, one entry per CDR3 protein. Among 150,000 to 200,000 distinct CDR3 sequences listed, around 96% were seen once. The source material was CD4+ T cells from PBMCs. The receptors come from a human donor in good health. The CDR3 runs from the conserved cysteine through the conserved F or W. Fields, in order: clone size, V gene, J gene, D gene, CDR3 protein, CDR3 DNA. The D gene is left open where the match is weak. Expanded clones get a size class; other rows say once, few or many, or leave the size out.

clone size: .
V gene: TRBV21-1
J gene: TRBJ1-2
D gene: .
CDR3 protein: CASSAYSYGYTF
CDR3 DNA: TGTGCCAGCAGCGCCTACAGCTATGGCTACACCTTC

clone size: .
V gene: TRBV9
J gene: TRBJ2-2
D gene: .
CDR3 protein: CASSLGHRPELFF
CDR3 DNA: TGTGCCAGCAGTCTAGGGCACCGCCCGGAGCTGTTTTTT

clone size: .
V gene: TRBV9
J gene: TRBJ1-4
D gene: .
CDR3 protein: CASSVGATNEKLFF
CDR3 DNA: TGTGCCAGCAGCGTTGGTGCAACTAATGAAAAACTGTTTTTT

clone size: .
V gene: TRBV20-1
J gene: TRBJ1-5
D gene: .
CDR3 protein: CSARDGFGNQPQHF
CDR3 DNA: TGCAGTGCTAGAGATGGGTTTGGCAATCAGCCCCAGCATTTT

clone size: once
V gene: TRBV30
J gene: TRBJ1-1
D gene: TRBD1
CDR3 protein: CAWSRGQGNTEAFF
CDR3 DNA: TGTGCCTGGAGCAGGGGACAGGGGAACACTGAAGCTTTCTTT

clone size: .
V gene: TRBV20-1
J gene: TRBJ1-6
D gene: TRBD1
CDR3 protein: CSARDRDRGVEPLHF
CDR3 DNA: TGCAGTGCTAGAGACAGGGACAGGGGAGTTGAGCCCCTCCACTTT

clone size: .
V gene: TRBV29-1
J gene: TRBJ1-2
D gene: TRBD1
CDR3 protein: CSVGRQGEDGYTF
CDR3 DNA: TGCAGCGTTGGCAGACAGGGGGAGGATGGCTACACCTTC

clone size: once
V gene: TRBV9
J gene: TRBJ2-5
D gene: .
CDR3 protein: CASSVAGTQETQYF
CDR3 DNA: TGTGCCAGCAGCGTAGCCGGGACTCAAGAGACCCAGTACTTC

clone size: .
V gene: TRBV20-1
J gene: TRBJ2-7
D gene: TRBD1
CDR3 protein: CSARSGTGDRDEQYF
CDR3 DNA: TGCAGTGCTAGATCAGGGACAGGGGATCGCGACGAGCAGTACTTC

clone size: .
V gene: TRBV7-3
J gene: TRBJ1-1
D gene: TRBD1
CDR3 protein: CASRRDSSTEAFF
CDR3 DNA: TGTGCCAGCAGGAGGGACAGCAGCACTGAAGCTTTCTTT

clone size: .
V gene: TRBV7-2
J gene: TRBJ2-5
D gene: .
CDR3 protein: CASSRESETQYF
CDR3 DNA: TGTGCCAGCAGCAGGGAGTCCGAGACCCAGTACTTC

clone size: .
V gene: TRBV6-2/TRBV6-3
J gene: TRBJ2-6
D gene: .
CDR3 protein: CASSAGGRANVLTF
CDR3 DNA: TGTGCCAGCAGCGCCGGGGGGCGAGCCAACGTCCTGACTTTC

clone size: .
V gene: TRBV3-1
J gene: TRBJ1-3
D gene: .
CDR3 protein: CASSQSWDSGNTIYF
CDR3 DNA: TGTGCCAGCAGCCAGTCGTGGGACTCTGGAAACACCATATATTTT

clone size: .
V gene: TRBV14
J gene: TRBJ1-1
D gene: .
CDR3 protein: CASSHRRNTEAFF
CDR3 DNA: TGTGCCAGCAGCCACCGGAGGAACACTGAAGCTTTCTTT

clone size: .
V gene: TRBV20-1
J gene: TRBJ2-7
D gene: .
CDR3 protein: CSAQDNGGLTYEQYF
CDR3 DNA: TGCAGTGCTCAGGACAATGGGGGTCTTACCTACGAGCAGTACTTC

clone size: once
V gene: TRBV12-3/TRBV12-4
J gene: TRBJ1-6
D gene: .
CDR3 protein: CASSVDYNSPLHF
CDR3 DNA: TGTGCCAGCAGTGTCGATTATAATTCACCCCTCCACTTT

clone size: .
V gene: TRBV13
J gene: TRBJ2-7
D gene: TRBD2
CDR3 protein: CASSSSGGPTYEQYF
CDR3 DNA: TGTGCCAGCAGCTCGAGCGGGGGCCCTACCTACGAGCAGTACTTC

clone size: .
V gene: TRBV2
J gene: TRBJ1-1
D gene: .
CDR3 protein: CASSETRGTGAFF
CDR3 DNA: TGTGCCAGCAGTGAGACCAGGGGCACGGGAGCTTTCTTT

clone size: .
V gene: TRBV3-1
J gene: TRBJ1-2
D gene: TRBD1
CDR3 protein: CASSPTGADYGYTF
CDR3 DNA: TGTGCCAGCAGCCCGACAGGGGCGGACTATGGCTACACCTTC

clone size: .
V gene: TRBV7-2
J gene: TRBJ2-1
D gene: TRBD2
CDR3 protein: CASSFPHGGNEQFF
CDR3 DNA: TGTGCCAGCAGCTTTCCTCACGGGGGGAATGAGCAGTTCTTC

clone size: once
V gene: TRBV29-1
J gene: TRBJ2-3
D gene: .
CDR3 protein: CSVEGGRGTDTQYF
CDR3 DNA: TGCAGCGTTGAAGGCGGGCGAGGAACAGATACGCAGTATTTT

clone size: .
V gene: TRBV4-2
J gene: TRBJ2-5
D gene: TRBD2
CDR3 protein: CASSQERLAGGRETQYF
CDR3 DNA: TGTGCCAGCAGCCAAGAGAGACTAGCGGGGGGCCGGGAGACCCAGTACTTC

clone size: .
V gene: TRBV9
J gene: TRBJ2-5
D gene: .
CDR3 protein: CASSVLSQPQETQYF
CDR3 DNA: TGTGCCAGCAGCGTTCTGTCCCAACCCCAAGAGACCCAGTACTTC

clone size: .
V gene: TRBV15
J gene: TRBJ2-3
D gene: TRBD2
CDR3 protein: CATSRLAGSSTDTQYF
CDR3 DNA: TGTGCCACCAGCAGATTAGCGGGAAGTTCCACAGATACGCAGTATTTT

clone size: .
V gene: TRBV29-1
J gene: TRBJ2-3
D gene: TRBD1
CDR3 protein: CSVRQGARTDTQYF
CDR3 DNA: TGCAGCGTTAGACAGGGTGCCCGCACAGATACGCAGTATTTT

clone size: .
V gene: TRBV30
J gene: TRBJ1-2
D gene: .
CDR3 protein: CAWSVGNPGGYTF
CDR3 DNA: TGTGCCTGGAGTGTGGGAAACCCGGGTGGCTACACCTTC

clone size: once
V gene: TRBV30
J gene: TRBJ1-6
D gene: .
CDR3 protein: CAWSTGENSPLHF
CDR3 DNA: TGTGCCTGGAGTACTGGGGAAAATTCACCCCTCCACTTT

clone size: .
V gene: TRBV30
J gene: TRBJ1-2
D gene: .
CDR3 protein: CAWRIDTNYGYTF
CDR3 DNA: TGTGCCTGGCGGATCGACACCAACTATGGCTACACCTTC

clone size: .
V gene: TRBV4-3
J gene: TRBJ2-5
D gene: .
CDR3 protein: CASSARGSETQYF
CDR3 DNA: TGCGCCAGCAGCGCACGGGGGTCAGAGACCCAGTACTTC

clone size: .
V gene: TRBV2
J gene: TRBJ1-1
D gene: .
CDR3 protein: CASSDQGRGTEAFF
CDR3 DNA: TGTGCCAGCAGTGACCAGGGCCGGGGCACTGAAGCTTTCTTT

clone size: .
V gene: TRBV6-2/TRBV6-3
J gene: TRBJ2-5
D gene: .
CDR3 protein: CAVGSMAQETQYF
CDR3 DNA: TGTGCCGTCGGTTCGATGGCTCAAGAGACCCAGTACTTC

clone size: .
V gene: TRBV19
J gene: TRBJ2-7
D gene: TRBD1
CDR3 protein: CASRDRSTYEQYF
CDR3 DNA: TGTGCCAGCCGGGACAGGTCCACCTACGAGCAGTACTTC

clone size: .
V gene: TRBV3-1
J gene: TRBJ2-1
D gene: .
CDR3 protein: CASSQETGSYNEQFF
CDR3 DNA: TGTGCCAGCAGCCAGGAGACAGGCTCCTACAATGAGCAGTTCTTC

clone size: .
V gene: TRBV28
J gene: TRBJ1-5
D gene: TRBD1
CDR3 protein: CASKGGQDNQPQHF
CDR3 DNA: TGTGCCAGCAAGGGGGGACAGGACAATCAGCCCCAGCATTTT

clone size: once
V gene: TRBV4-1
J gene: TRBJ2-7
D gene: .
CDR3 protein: CASSQGDGTPLEQYF
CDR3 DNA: TGCGCCAGCAGCCAAGGCGACGGGACTCCCCTCGAGCAGTACTTC

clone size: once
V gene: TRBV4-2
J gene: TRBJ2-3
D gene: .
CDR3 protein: CASSQQGGGTDTQYF
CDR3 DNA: TGTGCCAGCAGCCAGCAGGGTGGCGGCACAGATACGCAGTATTTT

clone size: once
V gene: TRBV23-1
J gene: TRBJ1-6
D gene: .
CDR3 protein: CASSLHGGPLHF
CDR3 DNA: TGCGCCAGCAGTCTCCACGGGGGACCCCTCCACTTT

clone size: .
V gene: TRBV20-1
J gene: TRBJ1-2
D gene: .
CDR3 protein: CSARDPASNYGYTF
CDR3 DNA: TGCAGTGCTAGAGATCCGGCATCTAACTATGGCTACACCTTC

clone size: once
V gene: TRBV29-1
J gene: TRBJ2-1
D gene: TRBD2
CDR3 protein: CSAGGLAFPNEQFF
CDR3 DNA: TGCAGCGCTGGGGGACTAGCGTTCCCGAATGAGCAGTTCTTC

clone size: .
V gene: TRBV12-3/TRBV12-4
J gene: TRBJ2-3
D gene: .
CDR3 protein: CASSPQGGVTDTQYF
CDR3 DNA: TGTGCCAGCAGTCCCCAGGGGGGGGTCACAGATACGCAGTATTTT

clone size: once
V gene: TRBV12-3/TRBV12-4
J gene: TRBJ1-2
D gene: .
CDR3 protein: CASSLSGGGGYGYTF
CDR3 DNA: TGTGCCAGCAGTTTATCCGGGGGAGGCGGCTATGGCTACACCTTC

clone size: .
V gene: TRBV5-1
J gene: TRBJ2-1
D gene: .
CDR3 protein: CASSAGDQYNEQFF
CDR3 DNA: TGCGCCAGCAGCGCCGGGGACCAGTACAATGAGCAGTTCTTC

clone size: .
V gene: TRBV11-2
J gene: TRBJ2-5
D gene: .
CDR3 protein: CASSLMGIQETQYF
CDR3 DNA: TGTGCCAGCAGCTTGATGGGGATCCAAGAGACCCAGTACTTC

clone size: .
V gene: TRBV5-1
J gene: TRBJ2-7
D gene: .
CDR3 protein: CASSSGDSDYEQYF
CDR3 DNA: TGCGCCAGCAGCTCGGGGGACAGTGACTACGAGCAGTACTTC

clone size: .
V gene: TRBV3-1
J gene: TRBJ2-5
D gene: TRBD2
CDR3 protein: CASSQVGEGETQYF
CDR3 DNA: TGTGCCAGCAGCCAGGTCGGGGAGGGGGAGACCCAGTACTTC

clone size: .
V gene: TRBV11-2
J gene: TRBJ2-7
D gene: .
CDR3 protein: CASRQGLGGKHYEQYF
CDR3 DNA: TGTGCCAGCAGGCAGGGCCTCGGAGGGAAACACTACGAGCAGTACTTC

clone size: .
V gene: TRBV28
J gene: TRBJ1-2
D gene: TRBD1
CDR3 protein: CASTRDRGQDGYTF
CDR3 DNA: TGTGCCAGCACCAGGGACAGGGGGCAGGATGGCTACACCTTC

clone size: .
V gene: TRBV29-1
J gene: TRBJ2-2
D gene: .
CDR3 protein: CSVRRSNTGELFF
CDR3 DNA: TGCAGCGTTCGGCGTTCGAACACCGGGGAGCTGTTTTTT

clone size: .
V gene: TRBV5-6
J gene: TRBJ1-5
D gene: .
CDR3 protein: CASTILKDGDQPQHF
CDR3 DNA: TGTGCCAGCACCATCCTCAAGGACGGAGATCAGCCCCAGCATTTT

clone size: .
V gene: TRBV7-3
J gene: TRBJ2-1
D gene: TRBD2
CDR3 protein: CASSLRLAAYNEQFF
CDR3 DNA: TGTGCCAGCAGCTTAAGACTAGCGGCCTACAATGAGCAGTTCTTC

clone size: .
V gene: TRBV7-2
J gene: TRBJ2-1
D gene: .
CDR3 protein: CASASLTGQSYNEQFF
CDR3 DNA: TGTGCCAGCGCTTCTTTGACCGGGCAATCCTACAATGAGCAGTTCTTC

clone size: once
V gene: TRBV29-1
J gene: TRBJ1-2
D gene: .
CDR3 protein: CSVGGDYGYTF
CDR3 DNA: TGCAGCGTCGGGGGGGACTATGGCTACACCTTC